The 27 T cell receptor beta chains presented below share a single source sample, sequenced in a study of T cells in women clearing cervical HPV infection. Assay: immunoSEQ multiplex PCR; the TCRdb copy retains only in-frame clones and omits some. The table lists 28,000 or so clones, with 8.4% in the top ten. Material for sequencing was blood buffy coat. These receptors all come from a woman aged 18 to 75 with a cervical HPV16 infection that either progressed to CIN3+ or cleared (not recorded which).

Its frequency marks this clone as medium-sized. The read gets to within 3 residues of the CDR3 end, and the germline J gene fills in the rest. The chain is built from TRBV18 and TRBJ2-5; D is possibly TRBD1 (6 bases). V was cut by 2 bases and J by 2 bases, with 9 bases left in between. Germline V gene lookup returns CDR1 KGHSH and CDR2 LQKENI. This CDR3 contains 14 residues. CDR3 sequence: CASSPRTVQETQYF. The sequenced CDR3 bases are TGTGCCAGCTCACCAAGGACAGTTCAAGAGACC.

CDR3 loop: CASSPGGGTDTYTF. The covered CDR3 bases are TGTGCCAGCTCACCTGGCGGGGGCACAGATACC. The chain employs TRBV18 and TRBJ1-2, with D possibly TRBD1 on 6 matching bases. The CDR3 is cut off 3 residues early in the read; its end comes from the germline J gene. This CDR3 comprises 14 residues. Germline V gives CDR1 KGHSH, CDR2 LQKENI.

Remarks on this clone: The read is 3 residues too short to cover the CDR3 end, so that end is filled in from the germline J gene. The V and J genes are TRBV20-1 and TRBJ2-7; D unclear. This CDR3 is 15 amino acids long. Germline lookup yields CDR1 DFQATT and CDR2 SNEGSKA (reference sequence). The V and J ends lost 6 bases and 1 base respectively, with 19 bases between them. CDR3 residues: CSASVVSGGSYEQYF. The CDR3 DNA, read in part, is TGCAGTGCCTCCGTGGTTAGTGGCGGATCCTACGAG.

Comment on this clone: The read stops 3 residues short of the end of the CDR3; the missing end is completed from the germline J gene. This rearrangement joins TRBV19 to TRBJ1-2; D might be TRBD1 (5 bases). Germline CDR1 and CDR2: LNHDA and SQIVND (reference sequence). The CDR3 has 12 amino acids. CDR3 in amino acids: CASSHRGKGYTF. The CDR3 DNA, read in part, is TGTGCCAGTAGCCATCGGGGGAAAGGC.

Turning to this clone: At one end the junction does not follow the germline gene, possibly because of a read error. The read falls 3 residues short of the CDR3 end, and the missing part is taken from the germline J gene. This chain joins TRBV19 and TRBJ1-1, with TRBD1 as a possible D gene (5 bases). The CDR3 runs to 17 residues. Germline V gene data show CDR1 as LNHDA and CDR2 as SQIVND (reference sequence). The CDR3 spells CVSSIDPMGQTNTEAFF. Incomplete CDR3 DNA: TGTGTCAGTAGTATAGATCCCATGGGGCAGACGAACACTGAA. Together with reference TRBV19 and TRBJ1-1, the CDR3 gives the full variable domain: DGGITQSPKYLFRKEGQNVTLSCEQNLNHDAMYWYRQDPGQGLRLIYYSQIVNDFQKGDIAEGYSVSREKKESFPLTVTSAQKNPTAFYLCVSSIDPMGQTNTEAFFGQGTRLTVV.

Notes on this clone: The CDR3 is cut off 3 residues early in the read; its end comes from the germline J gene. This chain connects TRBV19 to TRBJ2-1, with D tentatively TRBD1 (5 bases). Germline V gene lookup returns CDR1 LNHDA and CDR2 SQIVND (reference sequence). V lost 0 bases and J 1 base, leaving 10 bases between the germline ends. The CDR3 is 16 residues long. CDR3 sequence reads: CASSIDRQPSYNEQFF. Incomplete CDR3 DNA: TGTGCCAGTAGTATAGATCGACAGCCTTCCTACAATGAG.

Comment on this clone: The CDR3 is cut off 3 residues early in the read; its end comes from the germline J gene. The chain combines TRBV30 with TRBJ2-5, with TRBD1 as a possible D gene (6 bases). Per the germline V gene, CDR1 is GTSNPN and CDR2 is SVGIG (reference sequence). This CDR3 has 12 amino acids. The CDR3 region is CAWSVGAETQYF. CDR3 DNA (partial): TGTGCCTGGAGTGTGGGGGCCGAAACC.

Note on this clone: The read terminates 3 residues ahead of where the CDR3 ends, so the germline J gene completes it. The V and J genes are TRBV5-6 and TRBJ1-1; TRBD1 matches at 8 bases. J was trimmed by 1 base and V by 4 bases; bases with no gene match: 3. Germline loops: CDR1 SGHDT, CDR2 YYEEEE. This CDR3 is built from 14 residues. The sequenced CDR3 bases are TGTGCCAGCAGCCTGGGGACAGGGAACACTGAA. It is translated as CASSLGTGNTE. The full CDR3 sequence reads CASSLGTGNTEAFF.

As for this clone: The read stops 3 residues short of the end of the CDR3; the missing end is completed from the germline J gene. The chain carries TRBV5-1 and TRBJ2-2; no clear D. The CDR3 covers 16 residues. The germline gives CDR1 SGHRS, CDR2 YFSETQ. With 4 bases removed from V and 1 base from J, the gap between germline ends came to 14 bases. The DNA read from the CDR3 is TGCGCCAGCAGCACCTACTTCGTCCAGAACACCGGGGAG. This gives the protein CASSTYFVQNTGE. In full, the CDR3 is CASSTYFVQNTGELFF.

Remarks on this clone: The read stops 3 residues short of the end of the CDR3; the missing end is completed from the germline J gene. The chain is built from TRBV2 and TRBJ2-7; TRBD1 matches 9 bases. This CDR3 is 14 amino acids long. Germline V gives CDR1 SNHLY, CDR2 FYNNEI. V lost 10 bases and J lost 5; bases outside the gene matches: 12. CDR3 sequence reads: CATLPRDRDHEQYF. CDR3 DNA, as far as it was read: TGTGCCACCCTTCCCCGGGACAGGGACCACGAG.

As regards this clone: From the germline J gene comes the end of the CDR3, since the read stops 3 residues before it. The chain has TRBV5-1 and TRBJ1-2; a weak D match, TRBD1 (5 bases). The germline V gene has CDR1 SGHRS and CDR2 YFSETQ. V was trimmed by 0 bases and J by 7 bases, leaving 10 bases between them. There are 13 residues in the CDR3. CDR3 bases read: TGCGCCAGCAGCTTGGCAGGGTTTGGTGGC. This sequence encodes CASSLAGFGG. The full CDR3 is CASSLAGFGGYTF.

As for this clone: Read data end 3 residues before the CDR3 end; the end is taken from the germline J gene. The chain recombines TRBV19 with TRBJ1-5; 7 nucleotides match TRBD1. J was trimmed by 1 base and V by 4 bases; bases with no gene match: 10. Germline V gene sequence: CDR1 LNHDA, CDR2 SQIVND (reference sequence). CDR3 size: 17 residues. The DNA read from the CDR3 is TGTGCCAGTAGTACAGACAGGGTGGCGCTAAGCAATCAGCCC. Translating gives CASSTDRVALSNQP. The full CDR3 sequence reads CASSTDRVALSNQPQHF.

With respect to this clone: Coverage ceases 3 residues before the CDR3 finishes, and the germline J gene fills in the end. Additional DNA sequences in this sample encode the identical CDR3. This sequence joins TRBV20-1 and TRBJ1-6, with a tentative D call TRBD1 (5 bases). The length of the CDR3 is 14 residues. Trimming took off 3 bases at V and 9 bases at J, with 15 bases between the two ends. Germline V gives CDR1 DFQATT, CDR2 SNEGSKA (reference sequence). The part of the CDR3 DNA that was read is TGCAGTGCTAGGCCTATCCAGGGTATTTCACCC. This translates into CSARPIQGISP. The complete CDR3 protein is CSARPIQGISPLHF.

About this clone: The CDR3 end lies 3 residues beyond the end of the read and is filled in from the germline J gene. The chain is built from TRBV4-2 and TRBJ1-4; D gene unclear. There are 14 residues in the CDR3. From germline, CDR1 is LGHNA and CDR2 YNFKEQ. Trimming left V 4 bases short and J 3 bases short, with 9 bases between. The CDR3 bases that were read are TGTGCCAGCAGCCCCGAAGGCTCTAATGAAAAA. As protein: CASSPEGSNEK. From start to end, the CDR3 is CASSPEGSNEKLFF.

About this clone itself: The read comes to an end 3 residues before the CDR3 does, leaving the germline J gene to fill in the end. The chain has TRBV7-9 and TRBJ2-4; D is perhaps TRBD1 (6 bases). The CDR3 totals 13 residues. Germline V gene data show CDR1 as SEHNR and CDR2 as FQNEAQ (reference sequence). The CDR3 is CASSTGSSYGQYF. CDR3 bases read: TGTGCCAGCAGTACAGGGTCCAGCTATGGT.

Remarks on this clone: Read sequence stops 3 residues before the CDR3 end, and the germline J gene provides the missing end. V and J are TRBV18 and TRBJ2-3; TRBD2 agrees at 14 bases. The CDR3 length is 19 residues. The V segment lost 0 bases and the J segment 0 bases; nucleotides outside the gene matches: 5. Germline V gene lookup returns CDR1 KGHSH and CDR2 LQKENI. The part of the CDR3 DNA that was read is TGTGCCAGCTCACCACCCTTAGGACTAGCGGGGGGAAGCACAGATACG. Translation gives CASSPPLGLAGGSTDT. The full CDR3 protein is CASSPPLGLAGGSTDTQYF. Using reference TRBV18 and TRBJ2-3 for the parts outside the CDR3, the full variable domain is NAGVMQNPRHLVRRRGQEARLRCSPMKGHSHVYWYRQLPEEGLKFMVYLQKENIIDESGMPKERFSAEFPKEGPSILRIQQVVRGDSAAYFCASSPPLGLAGGSTDTQYFGPGTRLTVL.

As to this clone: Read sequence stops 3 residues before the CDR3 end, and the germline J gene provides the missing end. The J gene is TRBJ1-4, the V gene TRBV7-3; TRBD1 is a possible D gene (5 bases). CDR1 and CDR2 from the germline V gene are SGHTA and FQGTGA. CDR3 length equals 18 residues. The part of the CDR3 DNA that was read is TGTGCCAGCAGCTACTCCGGACGTGACTTTTCTGGGGCCAACGTA. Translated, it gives CASSYSGRDFSGANV. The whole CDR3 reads CASSYSGRDFSGANVLFF.

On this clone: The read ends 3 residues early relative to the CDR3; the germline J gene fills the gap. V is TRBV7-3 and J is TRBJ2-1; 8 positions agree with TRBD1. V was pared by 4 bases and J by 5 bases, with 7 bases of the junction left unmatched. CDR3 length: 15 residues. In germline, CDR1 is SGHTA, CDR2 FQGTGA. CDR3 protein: CASSSRQGNDNEQFF. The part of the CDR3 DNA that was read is TGTGCCAGCAGCTCTCGACAGGGGAACGACAATGAG.

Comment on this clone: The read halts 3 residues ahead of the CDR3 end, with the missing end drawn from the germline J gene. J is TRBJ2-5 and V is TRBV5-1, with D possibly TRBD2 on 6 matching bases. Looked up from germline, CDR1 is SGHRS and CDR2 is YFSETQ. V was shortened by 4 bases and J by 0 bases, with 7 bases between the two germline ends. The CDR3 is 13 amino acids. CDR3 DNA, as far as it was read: TGCGCCAGCAGCGGAGGGGACCAAGAGACC. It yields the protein CASSGGDQET. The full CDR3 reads CASSGGDQETQYF.

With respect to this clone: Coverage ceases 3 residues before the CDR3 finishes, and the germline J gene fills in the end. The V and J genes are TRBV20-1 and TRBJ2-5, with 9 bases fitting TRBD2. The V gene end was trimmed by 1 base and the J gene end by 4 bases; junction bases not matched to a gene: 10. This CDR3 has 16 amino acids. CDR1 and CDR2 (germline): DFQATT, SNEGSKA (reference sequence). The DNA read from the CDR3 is TGCAGTGCTAGAGGCCCTTCGCGGGAGGGCCTAGAGACC. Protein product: CSARGPSREGLET. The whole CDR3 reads CSARGPSREGLETQYF.

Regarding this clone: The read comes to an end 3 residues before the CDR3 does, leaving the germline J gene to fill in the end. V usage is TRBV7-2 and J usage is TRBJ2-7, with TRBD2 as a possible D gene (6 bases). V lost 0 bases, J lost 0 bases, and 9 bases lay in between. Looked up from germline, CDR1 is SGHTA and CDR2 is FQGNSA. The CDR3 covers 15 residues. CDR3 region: CASSLAASDSYEQYF. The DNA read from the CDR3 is TGTGCCAGCAGCTTAGCAGCTAGCGACTCCTACGAG.

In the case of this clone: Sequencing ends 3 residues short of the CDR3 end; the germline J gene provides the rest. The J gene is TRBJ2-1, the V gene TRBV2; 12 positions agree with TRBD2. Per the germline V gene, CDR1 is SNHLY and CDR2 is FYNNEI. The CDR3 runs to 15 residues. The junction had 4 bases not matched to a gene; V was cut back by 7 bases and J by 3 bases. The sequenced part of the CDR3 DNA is TGTGCCAGCACCCGACTAGCGGGGGACTACAATGAG. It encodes CASTRLAGDYNE. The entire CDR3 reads CASTRLAGDYNEQFF.

The CDR3 spells CASSPLSGGATGELFF. The sequenced part of the CDR3 DNA is TGTGCCAGCTCACCTTTGTCAGGGGGCGCGACCGGGGAG. The V call is TRBV18, the J call TRBJ2-2, with 8 nucleotides matching TRBD1. The sequence runs out 3 residues before the end of the CDR3; the remainder is reconstructed from the germline J gene. CDR1 KGHSH and CDR2 LQKENI come from the germline V gene. J lost 5 bases, V lost 3 bases, and 8 bases had no gene match. The CDR3 is made up of 16 amino acids.

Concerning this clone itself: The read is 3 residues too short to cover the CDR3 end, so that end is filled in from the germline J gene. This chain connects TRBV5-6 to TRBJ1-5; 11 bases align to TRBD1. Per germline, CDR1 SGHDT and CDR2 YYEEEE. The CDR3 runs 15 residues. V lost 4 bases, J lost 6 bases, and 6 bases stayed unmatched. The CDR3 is CASSRWDRGFQPQHF. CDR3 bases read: TGTGCCAGCAGCCGGTGGGACAGGGGGTTTCAGCCC.

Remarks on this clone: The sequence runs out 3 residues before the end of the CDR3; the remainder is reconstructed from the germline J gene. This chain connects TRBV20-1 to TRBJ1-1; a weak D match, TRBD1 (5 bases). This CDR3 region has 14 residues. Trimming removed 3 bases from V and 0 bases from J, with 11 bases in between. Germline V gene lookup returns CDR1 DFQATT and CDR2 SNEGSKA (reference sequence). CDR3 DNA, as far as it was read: TGCAGTGCTAGGTCCGGACACATGAACACTGAA. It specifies CSARSGHMNTE. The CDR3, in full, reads CSARSGHMNTEAFF.

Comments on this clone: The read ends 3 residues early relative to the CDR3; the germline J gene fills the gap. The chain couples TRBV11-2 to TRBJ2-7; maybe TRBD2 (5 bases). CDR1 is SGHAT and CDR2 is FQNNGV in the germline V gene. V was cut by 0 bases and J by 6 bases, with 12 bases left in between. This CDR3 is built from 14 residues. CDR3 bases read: TGTGCCAGCAGCTTAGATCTTACGGGGTTCGAG. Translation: CASSLDLTGFE. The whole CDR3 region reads CASSLDLTGFEQYF.

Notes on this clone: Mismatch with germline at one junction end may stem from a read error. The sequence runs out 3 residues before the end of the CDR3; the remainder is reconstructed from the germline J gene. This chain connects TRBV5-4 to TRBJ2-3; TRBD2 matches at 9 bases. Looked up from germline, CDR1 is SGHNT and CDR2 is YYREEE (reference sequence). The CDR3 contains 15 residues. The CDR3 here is CASSLRASGEDTQYF. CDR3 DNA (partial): TGTGCTAGCAGCTTGCGGGCTAGCGGGGAGGATACG.